Each of the 13 T cell receptor beta chains below was sequenced from the same sample in a study of cytomegalovirus exposure and HLA in healthy donors (dated by TCRdb to 2016 to 2017). Libraries were constructed by the immunoSEQ multiplex PCR assay. For the multiplex PCR, a mixture combining 60 forward primers for TCR Vbeta segments and 13 reverse primers for TCR Jbeta segments was used. TCRdb carries this immuneACCESS record with in-frame sequences only. Its versions omit some clonotypes, under half of them owing to an unresolved V gene in the studies checked, with the rest unexplained. The table of this sample itemizes 150,000 to 250,000 clones. 0.74% of the sample rests with the top ten. The sample comprised PBMCs. The receptors shown here come from a boy aged 5-17 years in good health and CMV-seronegative.

The chain is built from TRBV19 and TRBJ2-4; tentatively, D is TRBD2 (7 bases). The CDR3 runs to 16 residues. V was cut by 5 bases and J by 0 bases, with 14 bases left in between. Germline CDR1 is LNHDA and CDR2 is SQIVND (reference sequence). CDR3 protein: CASSSRGQVAKNIQYF. The CDR3 DNA follows: TGTGCCAGTAGTTCGCGGGGGCAAGTAGCCAAAAACATTCAGTACTTC.

The chain links TRBV6-5 to TRBJ1-2, with TRBD1 as a possible D gene (6 bases). This CDR3 is 14 amino acids long. Per the germline V gene, CDR1 is MNHEY and CDR2 is SVGAGI. V lost 7 bases and J 4 bases, leaving 16 bases between the germline ends. The CDR3 sequence: CASKTTGTLYGYTF. The CDR3 bases are TGTGCCAGCAAAACCACCGGGACACTCTATGGCTACACCTTC.

The chain recombines TRBV30 with TRBJ2-3; D is ambiguous. Deletions cut 2 bases from V and 2 bases from J, with 8 bases between. The CDR3 is 13 residues long. Germline V CDR1 and CDR2: GTSNPN, SVGIG (reference sequence). The CDR3 reads CAWSITVTDTQYF. CDR3 sequence (DNA): TGTGCCTGGAGTATTACAGTCACAGATACGCAGTATTTT. Full variable domain (remainder filled in from reference TRBV30 and TRBJ2-3): SQTIHQWPATLVQPVGSPLSLECTVEGTSNPNLYWYRQAAGRGLQLLFYSVGIGQISSEVPQNLSASRPQDRQFILSSKKLLLSDSGFYLCAWSITVTDTQYFGPGTRLTVL.

This chain joins TRBV6-5 and TRBJ2-4; D perhaps matches TRBD2 (6 bases). CDR3 length: 13 residues. V was cut by 5 bases and J by 7 bases, with 12 bases left in between. Germline V gene sequence: CDR1 MNHEY, CDR2 SVGAGI. The CDR3 sequence: CASSITRGNIQYF. The CDR3 coding sequence is TGTGCCAGCAGTATTACCCGGGGGAACATTCAGTACTTC.

J is TRBJ1-5 and V is TRBV28; 7 bases line up with TRBD1. V lost 3 bases to trimming and J lost 0 bases; unmatched junction nucleotides: 8. There are 17 residues in the CDR3. The germline CDR1 and CDR2 sequences are MDHEN and SYDVKM. This chain's CDR3 is CASSLWDSSFSNQPQHF. Here the CDR3 DNA reads TGTGCCAGCAGTTTGTGGGACAGCTCCTTTAGCAATCAGCCCCAGCATTTT.

The V gene is TRBV29-1, the J gene TRBJ1-2; no reliable D call. Germline V gives CDR1 SQVTM, CDR2 ANQGSEA. Trimming removed 5 bases at V and 8 bases at J, with 6 bases between. The CDR3 length is 9 residues. The CDR3: CSVLLGYTF. The CDR3 DNA reads as TGCAGCGTTCTCTTGGGCTACACCTTC.

V and J are TRBV5-6 and TRBJ2-5; 9 nucleotides align to TRBD2. The CDR3 is 15 residues long. The junction had 5 bases not matched to a gene; V was cut back by 0 bases and J by 5 bases. Germline CDR1 is SGHDT and CDR2 is YYEEEE. CDR3 in amino acids: CASSLALAGRETQYF. As DNA, the CDR3 is TGTGCCAGCAGCTTGGCGCTAGCGGGACGGGAGACCCAGTACTTC.

As concerns this clone: This sample includes further DNA sequences coding for the same CDR3. The rearrangement links TRBV7-8 to TRBJ1-4; possible D gene TRBD1, 5 bases. Trimming pared 1 base from V and 6 bases from J, leaving 9 bases between. In germline, CDR1 is SGHVS, CDR2 FQNEAQ. The CDR3 consists of 14 residues. In nucleotides, the CDR3 is TGTGCCAGCAGCTTAGGAGGCAGGGATGAAAAACTGTTTTTT. This codes for CASSLGGRDEKLFF.

This chain connects TRBV6-1 to TRBJ1-6; TRBD1 might be the D (5 bases). V was cut by 8 bases and J by 5 bases, with 7 bases left in between. This CDR3 comprises 12 residues. The germline CDR1 and CDR2 sequences are MNHNS and SASEGT. The CDR3 bases are TGTGCCAGCGGGGGGGATAATTCACCCCTCCACTTT. Protein sequence: CASGGDNSPLHF.

The CDR3 nucleotides are TGTGCCAGCAGTCCACAGGGTTTGGATGGCTACACCTTC. Translated: CASSPQGLDGYTF. The chain couples TRBV6-5 to TRBJ1-2, with D possibly matching TRBD1 (6 bases). Trimming left V 5 bases short and J 6 bases short, with 13 bases between. The CDR3 runs to 13 residues. The germline CDR1 and CDR2 sequences are MNHEY and SVGAGI.

The gene calls are TRBV5-4 and TRBJ2-1; 7 bases are shared with TRBD2. The ends lost 1 base at V and 8 bases at J; junction bases unmatched: 12. Per germline, CDR1 SGHNT and CDR2 YYREEE (reference sequence). The CDR3 has 16 residues. The CDR3 DNA is TGTGCCAGCAGCTTGTTGGTGATGGGGGGGGACGATGAGCAGTTCTTC. Encoded protein: CASSLLVMGGDDEQFF. The variable domain in full, with the rest retrieved from reference TRBV5-4 and TRBJ2-1, is ETGVTQSPTHLIKTRGQQVTLRCSSQSGHNTVSWYQQALGQGPQFIFQYYREEENGRGNFPPRFSGLQFPNYSSELNVNALELDDSALYLCASSLLVMGGDDEQFFGPGTRLTVL.

The rearrangement uses TRBV15 and TRBJ1-1, with D possibly matching TRBD1 (6 bases). Germline loops: CDR1 LNHNV, CDR2 YYDKDF (reference sequence). The CDR3 totals 15 residues. V lost 1 base and J 1 base, leaving 10 bases between the germline ends. CDR3 region: CATSRGGGSNTEAFF. CDR3 nucleotides: TGTGCCACCAGCAGAGGAGGGGGTTCGAACACTGAAGCTTTCTTT. The full variable domain, completed using reference TRBV15 and TRBJ1-1, is DAMVIQNPRYQVTQFGKPVTLSCSQTLNHNVMYWYQQKSSQAPKLLFHYYDKDFNNEADTPDNFQSRRPNTSFCFLDIRSPGLGDTAMYLCATSRGGGSNTEAFFGQGTRLTVV.

V gene TRBV7-8 combines with J gene TRBJ2-4; a possible D gene is TRBD1 (6 bases). CDR3 length equals 16 residues. The germline V and J ends were trimmed by 2 bases and 3 bases, with 14 bases remaining between them. Germline loops: CDR1 SGHVS, CDR2 FQNEAQ. The CDR3 here is CASSLHRAKDKNIQYF. In DNA, the CDR3 is TGTGCCAGCAGCTTACACAGGGCGAAGGACAAAAACATTCAGTACTTC. The full variable domain, completed using reference TRBV7-8 and TRBJ2-4, is GAGVSQSPRYKVAKRGQDVALRCDPISGHVSLFWYQQALGQGPEFLTYFQNEAQLDKSGLPSDRFFAERPEGSVSTLKIQRTQQEDSAVYLCASSLHRAKDKNIQYFGAGTRLSVL.